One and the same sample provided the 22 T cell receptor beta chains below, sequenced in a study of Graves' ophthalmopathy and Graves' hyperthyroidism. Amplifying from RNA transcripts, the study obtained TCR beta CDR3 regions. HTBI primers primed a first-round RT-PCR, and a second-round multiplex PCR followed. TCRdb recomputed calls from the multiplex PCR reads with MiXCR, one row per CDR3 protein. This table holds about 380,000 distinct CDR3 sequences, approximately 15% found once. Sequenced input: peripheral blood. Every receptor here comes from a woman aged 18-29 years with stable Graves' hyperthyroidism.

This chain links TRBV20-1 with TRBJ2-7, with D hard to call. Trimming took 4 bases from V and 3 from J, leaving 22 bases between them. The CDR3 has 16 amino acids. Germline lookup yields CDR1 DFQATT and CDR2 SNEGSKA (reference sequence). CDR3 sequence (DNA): TGCAGTGCTAATCCTCTGGTCGGACCACAAAACTACGAGCAGTACTTC. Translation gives CSANPLVGPQNYEQYF.

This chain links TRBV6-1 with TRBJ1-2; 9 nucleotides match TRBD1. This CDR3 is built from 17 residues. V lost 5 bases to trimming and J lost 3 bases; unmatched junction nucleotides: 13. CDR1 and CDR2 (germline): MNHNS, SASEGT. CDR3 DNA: TGTGCCAGCAGTAGAAGAACCGGGACAGGGAACTACTATGGCTACACCTTC. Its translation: CASSRRTGTGNYYGYTF.

CDR3 DNA: TGTGCCAGCAGCTCCATCGTCGGGGGACAGGGACACACCGGGGAGCTGTTTTTT. Translating it yields CASSSIVGGQGHTGELFF. This chain links TRBV7-6 with TRBJ2-2, with 9 nucleotides matching TRBD1. This CDR3 spans 18 amino acids. In germline, CDR1 is SGHVS, CDR2 FNYEAQ. Germline trimming cut 4 bases from V and 3 bases from J; bases unmatched to any gene: 12.

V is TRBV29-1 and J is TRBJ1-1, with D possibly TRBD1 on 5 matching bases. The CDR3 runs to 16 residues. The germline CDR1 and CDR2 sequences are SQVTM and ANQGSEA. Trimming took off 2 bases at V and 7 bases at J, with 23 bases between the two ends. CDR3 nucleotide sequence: TGCAGCGTTGAAATCTTAGGTGGGGGGGGAAGAGGTGAAGCTTTCTTT. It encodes CSVEILGGGGRGEAFF.

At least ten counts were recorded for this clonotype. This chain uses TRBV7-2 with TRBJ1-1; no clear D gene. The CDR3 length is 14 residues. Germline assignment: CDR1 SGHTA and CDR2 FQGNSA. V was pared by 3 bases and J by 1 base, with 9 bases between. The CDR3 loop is CASSFWGGNTEAFF. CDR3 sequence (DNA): TGTGCCAGCAGCTTTTGGGGTGGGAACACTGAAGCTTTCTTT.

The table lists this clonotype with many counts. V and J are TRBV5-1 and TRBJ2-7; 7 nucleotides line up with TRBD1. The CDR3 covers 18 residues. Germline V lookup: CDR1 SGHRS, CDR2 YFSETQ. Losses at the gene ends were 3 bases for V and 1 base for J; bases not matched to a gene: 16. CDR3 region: CASSSAPGQPRSSYEQYF. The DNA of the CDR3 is TGCGCCAGCAGCTCCGCTCCGGGACAGCCCCGTTCTTCCTACGAGCAGTACTTC.

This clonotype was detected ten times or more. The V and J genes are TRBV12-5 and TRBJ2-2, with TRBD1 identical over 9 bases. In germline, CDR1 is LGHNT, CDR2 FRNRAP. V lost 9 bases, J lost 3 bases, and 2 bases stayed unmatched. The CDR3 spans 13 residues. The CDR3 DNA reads TGTGCTAGCGGACAGGGGTACACCGGGGAGCTGTTTTTT. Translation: CASGQGYTGELFF.

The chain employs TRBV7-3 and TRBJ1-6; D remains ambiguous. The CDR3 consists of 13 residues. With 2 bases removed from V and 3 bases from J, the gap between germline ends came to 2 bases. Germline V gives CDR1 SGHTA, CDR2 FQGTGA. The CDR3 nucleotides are TGTGCCAGCAGCTTACTCTATAATTCACCCCTCCACTTT. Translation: CASSLLYNSPLHF.

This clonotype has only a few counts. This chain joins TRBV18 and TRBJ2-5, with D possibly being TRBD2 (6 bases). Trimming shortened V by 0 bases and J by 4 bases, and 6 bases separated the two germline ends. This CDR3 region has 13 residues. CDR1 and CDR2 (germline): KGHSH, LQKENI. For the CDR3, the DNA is TGTGCCAGCTCACCACCGGGGGGAGAGACCCAGTACTTC. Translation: CASSPPGGETQYF.

As DNA, the CDR3 is TGTGCCAGCATTAATACGGGGGCCCCCAACACTGAAGCTTTCTTT. Protein product: CASINTGAPNTEAFF. The V and J genes are TRBV6-5 and TRBJ1-1; D perhaps matches TRBD1 (6 bases). The V end was cut by 7 bases, the J end by 2 bases, with 17 bases between. The CDR3 length is 15 residues. Germline CDR1 is MNHEY and CDR2 is SVGAGI.

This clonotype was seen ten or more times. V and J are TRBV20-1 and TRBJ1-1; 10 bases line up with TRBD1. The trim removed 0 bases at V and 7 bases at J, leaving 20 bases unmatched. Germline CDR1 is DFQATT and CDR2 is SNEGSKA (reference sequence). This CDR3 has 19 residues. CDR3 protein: CSARDGFSPGDRGRHEAFF. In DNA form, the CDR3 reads TGCAGTGCTAGAGACGGGTTCTCACCCGGGGACAGGGGACGGCATGAAGCTTTCTTT.

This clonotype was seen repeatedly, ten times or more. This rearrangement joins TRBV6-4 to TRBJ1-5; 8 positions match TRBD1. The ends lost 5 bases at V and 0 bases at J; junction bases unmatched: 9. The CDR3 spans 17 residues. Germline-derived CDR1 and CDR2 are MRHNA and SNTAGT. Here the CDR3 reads CASSTRTGSYSNQPQHF. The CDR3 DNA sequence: TGTGCCAGCAGTACCAGGACAGGGAGTTATAGCAATCAGCCCCAGCATTTT.

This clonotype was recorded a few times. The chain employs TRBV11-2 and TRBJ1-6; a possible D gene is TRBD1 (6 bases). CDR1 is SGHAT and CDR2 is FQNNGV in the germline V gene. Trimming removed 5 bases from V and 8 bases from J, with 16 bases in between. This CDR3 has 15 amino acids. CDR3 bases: TGTGCCAGCAGCCAGGGGAGCAGGGGAGATTCACCCCTCCACTTT. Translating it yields CASSQGSRGDSPLHF.

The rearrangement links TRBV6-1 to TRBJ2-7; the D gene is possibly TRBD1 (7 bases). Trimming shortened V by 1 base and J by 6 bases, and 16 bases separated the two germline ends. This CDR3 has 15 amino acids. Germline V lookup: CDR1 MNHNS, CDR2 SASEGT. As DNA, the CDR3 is TGTGCCAGCAGTGAAGAAACCGGGACAGCGGGCGAGCAGTACTTC. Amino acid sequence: CASSEETGTAGEQYF.

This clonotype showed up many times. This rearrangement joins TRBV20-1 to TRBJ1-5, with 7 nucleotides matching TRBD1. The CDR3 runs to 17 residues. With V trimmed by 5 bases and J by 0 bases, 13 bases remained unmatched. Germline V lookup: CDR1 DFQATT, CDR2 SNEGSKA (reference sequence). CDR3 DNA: TGCAGTGCTTCACCCTTTGGACAGGCGAATAGCAATCAGCCCCAGCATTTT. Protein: CSASPFGQANSNQPQHF.

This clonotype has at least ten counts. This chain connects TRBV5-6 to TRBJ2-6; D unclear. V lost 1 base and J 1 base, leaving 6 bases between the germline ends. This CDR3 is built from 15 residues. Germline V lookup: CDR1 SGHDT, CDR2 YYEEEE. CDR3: CASSLWGSGANVLTF. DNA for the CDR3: TGTGCCAGCAGCTTGTGGGGTTCTGGGGCCAACGTCCTGACTTTC.

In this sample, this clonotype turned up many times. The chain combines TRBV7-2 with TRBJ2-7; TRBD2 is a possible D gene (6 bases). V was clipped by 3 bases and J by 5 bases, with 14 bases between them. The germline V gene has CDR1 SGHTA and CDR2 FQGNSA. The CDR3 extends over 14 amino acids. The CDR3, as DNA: TGTGCCAGCAGCTTCCGGAGGGGATCCGACGAGCAGTACTTC. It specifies CASSFRRGSDEQYF.

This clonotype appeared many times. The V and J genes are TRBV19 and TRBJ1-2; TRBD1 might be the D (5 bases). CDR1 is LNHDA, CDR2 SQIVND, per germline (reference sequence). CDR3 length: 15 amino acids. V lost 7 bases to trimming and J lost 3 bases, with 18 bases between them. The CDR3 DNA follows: TGTGCCAGTACTTCCGGAAGCCTGGGGGACTATGGCTACACCTTC. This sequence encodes CASTSGSLGDYGYTF.

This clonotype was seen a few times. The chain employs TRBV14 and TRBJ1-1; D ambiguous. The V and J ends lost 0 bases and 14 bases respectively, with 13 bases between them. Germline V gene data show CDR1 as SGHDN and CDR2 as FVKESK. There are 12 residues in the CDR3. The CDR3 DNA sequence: TGTGCCAGCAGCCAAGATAGGCCTGGGCGGTTCTTT. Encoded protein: CASSQDRPGRFF.

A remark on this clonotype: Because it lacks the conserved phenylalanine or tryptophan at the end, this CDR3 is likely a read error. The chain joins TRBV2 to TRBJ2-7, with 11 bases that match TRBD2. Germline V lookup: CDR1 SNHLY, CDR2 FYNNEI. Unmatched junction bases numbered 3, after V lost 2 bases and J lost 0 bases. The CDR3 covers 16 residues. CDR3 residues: CASSETSGSPSYEQYS. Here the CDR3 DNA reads TGTGCCAGCAGTGAAACTAGCGGGAGTCCCTCCTACGAGCAGTACTCC.

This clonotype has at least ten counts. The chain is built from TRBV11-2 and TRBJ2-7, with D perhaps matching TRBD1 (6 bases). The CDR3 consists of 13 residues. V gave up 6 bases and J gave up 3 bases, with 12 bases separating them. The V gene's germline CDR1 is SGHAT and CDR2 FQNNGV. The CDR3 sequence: CASSFPQGYEQYF. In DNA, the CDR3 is TGTGCCAGCAGTTTTCCACAGGGCTACGAGCAGTACTTC.

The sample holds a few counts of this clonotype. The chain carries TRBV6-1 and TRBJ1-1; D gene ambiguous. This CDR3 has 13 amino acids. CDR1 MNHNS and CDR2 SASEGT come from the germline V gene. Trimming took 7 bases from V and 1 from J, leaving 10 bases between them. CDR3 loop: CASIAESNTEAFF. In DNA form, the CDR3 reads TGTGCCAGCATAGCAGAGTCGAACACTGAAGCTTTCTTT.